This TCR beta chain was documented in a study of blood T cell repertoires in COVID-19 (TCRdb year 2020). For the wider study: Samples covering the acute and convalescent phases of COVID-19 were provided by collaborators in the United States, Italy and Spain. The material from the prospective study consisted of cDNA or gDNA derived from T cells, B-cell-depleted T cells, or PBMCs. Deeply sampled blood TCRbeta repertoires from subjects exposed to, actively infected with, or recovered from COVID-19 were included in the dataset. The repertoires were released in a freely available public database intended as a resource for research on the immune response to SARS-CoV-2. Samples came from the ongoing ImmuneRACE study (first 160 participants) plus 1,254 subjects from 6 global collaborators. Nearly every sample came with metadata listing a de-identified subject ID, COVID-19 status, age in years and sex. Where available, HLA class I and class II types were taken from metadata supplied by the sample provider and were not determined by assay-based typing. Beyond this particular receptor, the publication reports: Clinical and demographic metadata were provided uncurated, with the amount varying by source and participant.

Whole blood was collected in K2EDTA tubes by collaborating institutions according to the institutions' own protocols. For TCRbeta analysis, collaborators shipped samples in one of three forms: frozen whole blood, isolated PBMCs, or DNA extracted from either of those sample types. Turning to this clone: Its recognized antigen is unknown. Base qualities were left out, and no much larger clone turns up one base away.

The immunoSEQ Assay, a bias-controlled multiplex PCR, was used to amplify TCRbeta CDR3 regions from genomic DNA. As for how the authors treated the data: Within the assay, amplification of reference gene primers was used to estimate how many nucleated cells each sample contained. To quantify the absolute abundance of each unique TCRbeta CDR3 rearrangement, sequence reads were collapsed and filtered. Productive Simpson clonality was computed per sample as the square root of Simpson's diversity index over productive rearrangements. TCRdb limited this immuneACCESS table to in-frame rearrangements with V and J called. A share of clones is missing; checked studies link under half to unresolved V genes, and the rest is unexplained. V, J and clone size are those of that table, while D and trimming were read from the DNA. The sample table contains roughly 360,000 clones; only one count was recorded for about 80% of them. 1.1% of the sample is taken by the ten largest.

The germline V gene encodes CDR1 MNHEY and CDR2 SVGAGI. Trimming takes 5 bases off V and 9 bases off J; junction bases not matched to a gene: 12. The CDR3 goes from the cysteine to the phenylalanine over 15 residues. Only the CDR3 DNA stays, 45 bases, in frame from base 1. The chain employs TRBV6-5 and TRBJ1-1; 10 central bases correspond to TRBD1. Sequenced: peripheral blood. The clonotype comes from a human donor with acute or convalescent COVID-19. The donor label of this sample is uncertain. CDR3 protein: CASSTGQGFPLKAFF. The nucleotides read TGTGCCAGCAGTACGGGACAGGGGTTTCCCTTGAAAGCTTTCTTT.